Shown below are 25 T cell receptor beta chains from a single sample sequenced in a study of identical twins. From the 5' RACE reads, TCRdb called clonotypes with MiXCR, one entry per CDR3 protein. Among about 530,000 distinct CDR3 sequences listed, 20% to 25% were seen once. This same sample was also taken into another study, of yellow fever vaccine responses in identical twins.

The sequencing input was CD4+ T cells sorted from blood. These receptors were taken from a woman aged 18-29 years in good health.

The rearrangement joins TRBV5-1 to TRBJ2-1, with D possibly TRBD2 on 6 matching bases. Deletions cut 1 base from V and 7 bases from J, with 24 bases between. CDR1 SGHRS and CDR2 YFSETQ come from the germline V gene. The CDR3 length is 18 residues. The chain's CDR3 is CASSLSVTVLAPNNEQFF. DNA of the CDR3: TGCGCCAGCAGCTTGAGCGTCACTGTTCTAGCGCCCAATAATGAGCAGTTCTTC.

This clonotype was seen more than once but under ten times. The CDR3 coding sequence is TGTGCCAGCAGCCAACCGAGGACAGGCCCCTCTGGGGCCAACGTCCTGACTTTC. It translates to CASSQPRTGPSGANVLTF. The chain is built from TRBV3-1 and TRBJ2-6; 7 bases agree with TRBD1. Unmatched junction bases numbered 7, after V lost 2 bases and J lost 0 bases. Germline CDR1 reads LGHDT; CDR2 reads YNNKEL (reference sequence). This CDR3 is 18 amino acids long.

The chain has TRBV20-1 and TRBJ2-2; TRBD2 matches 8 bases. Trimming cost V 2 bases and J 6 bases; bases outside gene matches: 5. The CDR3 covers 14 residues. Germline CDR1 is DFQATT and CDR2 is SNEGSKA (reference sequence). CDR3 residues: CSARSGGPSGELFF. The CDR3 DNA is TGCAGTGCTAGATCGGGAGGGCCTTCCGGGGAGCTGTTTTTT.

This clonotype has a single count. This chain links TRBV7-8 with TRBJ2-7; D is uncertain. The germline gives CDR1 SGHVS, CDR2 FQNEAQ. The CDR3 has 13 residues. V lost 1 base and J 3 bases, leaving 7 bases between the germline ends. CDR3 region: CASSLEKGYEQYV. The CDR3, as DNA: TGTGCCAGCAGCTTAGAAAAGGGCTACGAGCAGTACGTC.

V is TRBV13 and J is TRBJ2-3, with D unresolved. V lost 7 bases to trimming and J lost 2 bases, with 13 bases between them. This CDR3 is 14 amino acids long. Germline V CDR1 and CDR2: PRHDT, FYEKMQ (reference sequence). The DNA for the CDR3 is TGTGCCAGCACCCCCGCCGGATACACAGATACGCAGTATTTT. This gives the protein CASTPAGYTDTQYF.

The rearrangement uses TRBV24-1 and TRBJ2-1; 8 bases align to TRBD2. Trimming at V came to 4 bases and at J to 3 bases, leaving 7 bases not matched to a gene. The CDR3 consists of 16 residues. The germline CDR1 and CDR2 sequences are KGHDR and SFDVKD. The CDR3 nucleotides read TGTGCCACCAGTGAGGCCGGGGGGGGCCTCTACAATGAGCAGTTCTTC. This sequence encodes CATSEAGGGLYNEQFF.

J is TRBJ2-3 and V is TRBV2, with 8 bases fitting TRBD2. Germline CDR1 is SNHLY and CDR2 is FYNNEI. V gave up 8 bases and J gave up 8 bases; unmatched junction bases: 15. The length of the CDR3 is 15 residues. In DNA form, the CDR3 reads TGTGCCAGCCGACTTAGCGGGGCCGCCACGGGTACGCAGTATTTT. Its translation is CASRLSGAATGTQYF.

The V gene is TRBV5-6, the J gene TRBJ2-2; D is tentatively TRBD1 or TRBD2 (5 bases each). CDR1 SGHDT and CDR2 YYEEEE come from the germline V gene. The length of the CDR3 is 16 residues. Trimming removed 0 bases from V and 3 bases from J, with 12 bases in between. The CDR3 region is CASSLERGVDTGELFF. CDR3 nucleotides: TGTGCCAGCAGCTTGGAGAGAGGGGTTGACACCGGGGAGCTGTTTTTT.

The V and J genes are TRBV3-1 and TRBJ1-5; possibly TRBD1 for D (5 bases). Germline lookup yields CDR1 LGHDT and CDR2 YNNKEL (reference sequence). V dropped 6 bases and J dropped 9 bases, with 18 bases sitting between them. This CDR3 has 14 amino acids. CDR3: CASRDSSRMMPQHF. The DNA for the CDR3 is TGTGCCAGCAGAGACAGCTCCCGTATGATGCCCCAGCATTTT.

The chain's CDR3 is CASTQGLGETQYF. CDR3 nucleotides: TGTGCCAGCACCCAGGGACTAGGGGAGACCCAGTACTTC. The chain employs TRBV6-2 or TRBV6-3 and TRBJ2-5; 8 bases are a match to TRBD2. V shed 7 bases, J shed 5 bases, and the junction held 6 bases outside the gene matches. Germline-derived CDR1 and CDR2 are MNHEY and SVGEGT. The CDR3 extends over 13 amino acids.

CDR3 loop: CASSEEFVPSTDTQYF. The CDR3 coding sequence is TGTGCCAGCAGTGAAGAGTTCGTTCCTAGCACAGATACGCAGTATTTT. V and J are TRBV6-1 and TRBJ2-3; D gene uncertain. CDR1 is MNHNS and CDR2 is SASEGT in the germline V gene. V dropped 1 base and J dropped 0 bases, with 11 bases sitting between them. The CDR3 has 16 residues.

The chain links TRBV3-1 to TRBJ2-4, with D perhaps assigned TRBD1 or TRBD2 (6 bases each). With 0 bases removed from V and 6 bases from J, the gap between germline ends came to 12 bases. There are 15 residues in the CDR3. Germline V gene lookup returns CDR1 LGHDT and CDR2 YNNKEL (reference sequence). The CDR3 DNA reads as TGTGCCAGCAGCCAAGATGTCAGGGGAGGAAACATTCAGTACTTC. Protein sequence: CASSQDVRGGNIQYF. Supplemented by reference TRBV3-1 and TRBJ2-4, the full variable domain reads DTAVSQTPKYLVTQMGNDKSIKCEQNLGHDTMYWYKQDSKKFLKIMFSYNNKELIINETVPNRFSPKSPDKAHLNLHINSLELGDSAVYFCASSQDVRGGNIQYFGAGTRLSVL.

The rearrangement uses TRBV3-1 and TRBJ2-7; D is unclear. From germline, CDR1 is LGHDT and CDR2 YNNKEL (reference sequence). V lost 5 bases and J lost 0, with 8 bases in between. The CDR3 contains 13 residues. The CDR3 DNA reads as TGTGCCAGCAGCGAAACTATCTCCTACGAGCAGTACTTC. Translated: CASSETISYEQYF.

The chain joins TRBV6-5 to TRBJ2-7; 11 bases map to TRBD2. Losses at the gene ends were 0 bases for V and 2 bases for J; bases not matched to a gene: 3. The CDR3 extends over 16 amino acids. CDR1 MNHEY and CDR2 SVGAGI come from the germline V gene. CDR3 sequence: CASSYSGTSGPYEQYF. The CDR3 region has the DNA TGTGCCAGCAGTTACTCAGGGACTAGCGGTCCCTACGAGCAGTACTTC.

J is TRBJ2-7 and V is TRBV6-6; a weak D match, TRBD1 (6 bases). Germline V gives CDR1 MNHNY, CDR2 SVGAGI (reference sequence). This CDR3 is 13 amino acids long. Trimming took off 2 bases at V and 5 bases at J, with 10 bases between the two ends. CDR3 sequence: CASSYTGYNEQYV. The CDR3 DNA sequence: TGTGCCAGCAGTTACACAGGGTACAACGAGCAGTACGTC.

The V call is TRBV5-6, the J call TRBJ2-1, with 9 bases aligning to TRBD2. CDR3 length equals 18 residues. J gave up 4 bases and V 2 bases, and 13 bases lay outside the gene matches. Germline V gene data show CDR1 as SGHDT and CDR2 as YYEEEE. In nucleotides, the CDR3 is TGTGCCAGCAGCTTTAGGGTTCTTAGCGGGAGTAGGTACAATGAGCAGTTCTTC. It specifies CASSFRVLSGSRYNEQFF.

This clonotype turned up a few times. The rearrangement joins TRBV15 to TRBJ1-6, with 9 bases aligning to TRBD1. With V trimmed by 4 bases and J by 9 bases, 4 bases remained unmatched. This CDR3 region has 14 residues. Germline V lookup: CDR1 LNHNV, CDR2 YYDKDF (reference sequence). CDR3 coding DNA: TGTGCCACCAGCATCGGGACAGGGTCTTCACCCCTCCACTTT. Protein sequence: CATSIGTGSSPLHF.

The chain employs TRBV5-1 and TRBJ2-4; 9 bases are shared with TRBD1. Germline trimming cut 4 bases from V and 3 bases from J; bases unmatched to any gene: 5. The CDR3 covers 15 residues. CDR1 is SGHRS and CDR2 is YFSETQ in the germline V gene. The CDR3: CASSEGQGFKNIQYF. The CDR3 DNA reads as TGCGCCAGCAGCGAGGGACAGGGCTTCAAAAACATTCAGTACTTC.

This clonotype was seen a few times. The missing conserved phenylalanine or tryptophan at the end of this CDR3 makes a read error likely. It is unclear where the CDR3 begins or ends on the DNA, so no DNA is shown, and the CDR3 is as TCRdb lists it. This chain links TRBV12-3 or TRBV12-4 with TRBJ2-1; TRBD2, the D gene given by the table, was not confirmed from the DNA. The length of the CDR3 is 13 amino acids, counting both ends. This chain's CDR3 is CASSFYEREGRKP.

This clonotype was seen more than once but under ten times. V gene TRBV20-1 combines with J gene TRBJ2-7; D is possibly TRBD2 (5 bases). Germline lookup yields CDR1 DFQATT and CDR2 SNEGSKA (reference sequence). The V and J ends lost 0 bases and 4 bases respectively, with 16 bases between them. The CDR3 is 15 residues long. CDR3 protein: CSARDPAGGPYEQYF. CDR3 nucleotides: TGCAGTGCTAGAGATCCCGCGGGTGGGCCTTACGAGCAGTACTTC.

This clonotype was found a few times. The J gene is TRBJ2-3, the V gene TRBV5-1; 8 bases line up with TRBD2. Germline V lookup: CDR1 SGHRS, CDR2 YFSETQ. V lost 6 bases, J lost 6 bases, and 3 bases stayed unmatched. This CDR3 is built from 12 residues. The CDR3 bases are TGCGCCAGCACAAGCGGGAGCGATACGCAGTATTTT. It specifies CASTSGSDTQYF.

Here the CDR3 DNA reads TGTGCCAGCAGCCCCCTAGTCGGGGAGGACGCCCATTCTGGAAACACCATATATTTT. Translated, it gives CASSPLVGEDAHSGNTIYF. The chain has TRBV14 and TRBJ1-3, with no clear D. This CDR3 has 19 amino acids. Deletions cut 4 bases from V and 1 base from J, with 23 bases between. CDR1 is SGHDN, CDR2 FVKESK, per germline.

This clonotype was counted between two and nine times. The V and J genes are TRBV4-1 and TRBJ2-3; 11 bases are a match to TRBD2. CDR3 size: 15 residues. The V segment lost 1 base and the J segment 6 bases; nucleotides outside the gene matches: 3. CDR1 is MGHRA, CDR2 YSYEKL, per germline. CDR3 bases: TGCGCCAGCAGCCAAGTACTAGCGGGAGCTGATACGCAGTATTTT. Translated: CASSQVLAGADTQYF.

This sequence joins TRBV15 and TRBJ2-6; TRBD1 agrees at 8 bases. Germline-derived CDR1 and CDR2 are LNHNV and YYDKDF (reference sequence). The CDR3 covers 18 residues. With 4 bases clipped from V and 2 bases from J, the junction kept 10 bases outside the gene matches. The CDR3 DNA follows: TGTGCCACCAGCACAATACAGGGGGAGGCTACTGGGGCCAACGTCCTGACTTTC. Translation: CATSTIQGEATGANVLTF.

The chain links TRBV5-6 to TRBJ2-5, with 12 bases matching TRBD2. The V gene end was trimmed by 1 base and the J gene end by 4 bases; junction bases not matched to a gene: 2. This CDR3 region has 15 residues. Germline V gene lookup returns CDR1 SGHDT and CDR2 YYEEEE. The CDR3 region has the DNA TGTGCCAGCAGCTTGATACTAGCGGGAGGAGAGACCCAGTACTTC. The encoded protein is CASSLILAGGETQYF.